This T cell receptor (beta chain) stems from a study of immune characterization of retroperitoneal liposarcoma. This CDR3 has 14 amino acids. V was clipped by 2 bases and J by 7 bases; unmatched bases: 5. The germline CDR1 and CDR2 sequences are SGHTA and FQGTGA. This clonotype was recorded many times. TCRdb ran MiXCR on the PCR reads and lists one entry per CDR3 protein. Of roughly 6,800 distinct CDR3 sequences in the sample, approximately 29% were seen once. The receptor's source is a male donor with retroperitoneal liposarcoma. The V gene is TRBV7-3, the J gene TRBJ2-1, with 7 bases identical to TRBD2. Input material: blood. CDR3 protein: CASSLGQGGNEQFF. The DNA of the CDR3 is TGTGCCAGCAGCTTAGGGCAGGGAGGGAATGAGCAGTTCTTC. The variable domain in full, with the rest retrieved from reference TRBV7-3 and TRBJ2-1, is GAGVSQTPSNKVTEKGKYVELRCDPISGHTALYWYRQSLGQGPEFLIYFQGTGAADDSGLPNDRFFAVRPEGSVSTLKIQRTERGDSAVYLCASSLGQGGNEQFFGPGTRLTVL.